The 5 T cell receptor beta chains below were found in one sample sequenced in a study of OX40 agonist ivuxolimab in advanced cancers. Using immunoSEQ multiplex PCR, the repertoire was profiled, and TCRdb retains in-frame clones only, with some absent. The sample lists more than 55,000 clones; around 87% were seen once. Here the sequenced sample was CD4+ or CD8+ T cells sorted from blood, taken in a trial of the OX40 agonist ivuxolimab. The receptors were gathered from an adult with an advanced solid tumor such as melanoma, head and neck, liver or kidney cancer.

DNA of the CDR3: TGCGCCAGCAGCTTGGTACTGGGTAAGAACACTGAAGCTTTCTTT. This encodes CASSLVLGKNTEAFF. This chain connects TRBV5-1 to TRBJ1-1; D remains ambiguous. In germline, CDR1 is SGHRS, CDR2 YFSETQ. The CDR3 has 15 amino acids. Trimming cost V 0 bases and J 1 base, with 10 bases left between them.

The chain couples TRBV28 to TRBJ1-1; no definite D call. The V gene lost 1 base and the J gene lost 1 base, with 10 bases spanning the gap. This CDR3 has 15 residues. Germline V CDR1 and CDR2: MDHEN, SYDVKM. In nucleotides, the CDR3 is TGTGCCAGCAGTTTATTCGGCAGCCAGAACACTGAAGCTTTCTTT. Protein sequence: CASSLFGSQNTEAFF.

The rearrangement links TRBV5-1 to TRBJ2-5, with TRBD2 matching 8 bases. This CDR3 is built from 18 residues. Per germline, CDR1 SGHRS and CDR2 YFSETQ. V lost 1 base to trimming and J lost 0 bases; unmatched junction nucleotides: 11. The CDR3 reads CASSLSGPAGGNQETQYF. The CDR3 DNA follows: TGCGCCAGCAGCTTGTCGGGCCCGGCGGGGGGCAACCAAGAGACCCAGTACTTC.

This rearrangement joins TRBV19 to TRBJ1-3; D is ambiguous. There are 13 residues in the CDR3. V lost 5 bases and J lost 4, with 9 bases in between. Germline-derived CDR1 and CDR2 are LNHDA and SQIVND (reference sequence). Written as DNA, the CDR3 is TGTGCCAGTAGTCAGTACTCGGGAAACACCATATATTTT. Amino acid sequence: CASSQYSGNTIYF.

This chain uses TRBV6-5 with TRBJ2-5; D is unresolved. Trimming stripped 5 bases from V and 5 bases from J, with 9 bases between. This CDR3 contains 12 residues. Germline V gives CDR1 MNHEY, CDR2 SVGAGI. The CDR3 reads CASSTPRETQYF. The CDR3, as DNA: TGTGCCAGCAGTACCCCCAGGGAGACCCAGTACTTC.